This T cell receptor (beta chain) emerged from a study of type 1 regulatory T cells (TCRdb year 2021). Regarding the study in general: An in vitro protocol by which a Tr1-enriched, alloantigen-specific CD4 T cell product named T-allo10 was generated was characterized in the study. T-allo10 was being tested clinically in patients with hematological malignancies who were undergoing allogeneic hematopoietic stem cell transplantation.

This clonotype has a handful of counts. What this receptor recognizes is not known. Base quality data are lacking; no much larger clone is found one base away. CDR3 length: 18 amino acids, cysteine to phenylalanine. Of all the DNA, just the CDR3 is kept, 54 bases in frame from base 1. Relative to germline, V is missing 5 bases and J is missing 2 bases, with 15 bases of the junction outside any gene match. For CDR1 and CDR2, the germline V gene (reference sequence) lists PRHDT and FYEKMQ. TCRdb names Illumina MiSeq as the instrument used. The raw public data were reprocessed by TCRdb itself: fastp quality trimming at Q25, MiXCR clonotype calling, in-frame beta chains only. Every entry covers one CDR3 protein and lists the most common genes and DNA from its rows. The sample table contains some 89,000 distinct CDR3 sequences; only one count was recorded for 31% of them. The ten largest clones take up about 2.4% of the sample.

This receptor chain uses TRBV13 and TRBJ2-3, with TRBD2 identical over 8 junction bases. This TCR was recovered from a human donor in good health. Sample: CD4+ T cells, either the whole sample or a sorted fraction (not recorded which). The CDR3 region reads CASSPPPTGLALTDTQYF. The nucleotide sequence is TGTGCCAGCAGCCCTCCCCCTACCGGACTAGCTCTCACAGATACGCAGTATTTT.